These T cell receptor beta chains were read from a single sample in a study of identifying expanded T cells in peripheral blood. TCRdb's table, derived via immunoSEQ multiplex PCR, lists solely in-frame clones and lacks some. The repertoire includes approximately 63,000 clones, approximately 89% of them detected once, and less than 5.5% sits in the top ten. Material: blood. The receptors originated from a person between 18 and 75 years old in good health. The CDR3 runs from the conserved cysteine through the conserved F or W. Each record gives: J gene, V gene, clone size, D gene, CDR3 protein, CDR3 DNA. A D gene is named only where the DNA matches it firmly. Expanded clones are given a class, and other clones once, few, many or no size at all.

>TRBJ2-1|TRBV29-1|NA|NA
CSGDSGSNEQFF
TGCAGCGGGGACAGCGGGAGCAATGAGCAGTTCTTC
>TRBJ2-4|TRBV27|NA|NA
CASSDIAGAKNIQYF
TGTGCCAGCAGCGACATTGCTGGAGCCAAAAACATTCAGTACTTC
>TRBJ2-3|TRBV29-1|NA|TRBD2
CSSRGGISTDTQYF
TGCAGCTCCCGGGGGGGTATCAGCACAGATACGCAGTATTTT
>TRBJ2-1|TRBV9|NA|NA
CASSVEAPGSYNEQFF
TGTGCCAGCAGCGTAGAGGCCCCAGGGAGCTACAATGAGCAGTTCTTC
>TRBJ2-7|TRBV10-3|NA|TRBD1
CAISGSPGQGKSYEQYF
TGTGCCATCAGTGGCTCCCCGGGACAGGGAAAGAGCTACGAGCAGTACTTC
>TRBJ1-1|TRBV30|NA|NA
CAWSPRLGTEAFF
TGTGCCTGGAGCCCTAGACTCGGGACTGAAGCTTTCTTT
>TRBJ2-5|TRBV18|few|NA
CASSPTPTHQETQYF
TGTGCCAGCTCGCCGACACCCACGCATCAAGAGACCCAGTACTTC
>TRBJ1-2|TRBV4-1|NA|NA
CASSQEILLGDYGYTF
TGCGCCAGCAGCCAAGAAATTCTTTTGGGGGACTATGGCTACACCTTC
>TRBJ2-3|TRBV10-3|NA|TRBD2
CAIRGVGTSGGLSTDTQYF
TGTGCCATCAGGGGCGTAGGGACTAGCGGGGGCCTTAGCACAGATACGCAGTATTTT
>TRBJ2-2|TRBV6-7|few|NA
CASSQDRGANTGELFF
TGTGCCAGCAGCCAGGACCGAGGAGCGAACACCGGGGAGCTGTTTTTT
>TRBJ2-6|TRBV5-1|NA|NA
CASSLVTGSGANVLTF
TGCGCCAGCAGCTTGGTCACAGGGTCCGGGGCCAACGTCCTGACTTTC